This TCR beta chain is from a study of spatial heterogeneity in lung cancer. Study-wide background: On average, each unique TCR and UMI combination appeared more than ten times in raw reads.

TCRdb passed the 5' RACE reads through MiXCR, listing each CDR3 protein once. The sample carries about 16,000 distinct CDR3 sequences, approximately 6% recorded once. Time point noted: blood at routine non-recurrence follow-up after resection. This clonotype was counted a few times. The clonotype was recovered from a male donor with early-stage non-small cell lung cancer. The sequences come from PBMCs, collected at follow-up.

The CDR3 loop is CASSLGVAKNIQYF. DNA for the CDR3: TGTGCCAGCAGCTTAGGGGTAGCCAAAAACATTCAGTACTTC. The V gene is TRBV7-2, the J gene TRBJ2-4; no definite D call. This CDR3 has 14 amino acids. The germline gives CDR1 SGHTA, CDR2 FQGNSA. The germline V and J ends were trimmed by 1 base and 0 bases, with 4 bases remaining between them.